These 26 T cell receptor beta chains originate from one sample sequenced in a study of T-cell reconstitution after alpha-beta-depleted transplantation in children (dated by TCRdb to 2016 to 2018). To prepare the library, PCR was applied. The listed sequencing device is Illumina HiSeq 2500. TCR library preparation used molecular barcoding, with unique molecular identifiers applied to normalize quantification of the TCRbeta repertoire. TCRdb reanalyzed the raw reads on its own, using fastp at Q25 for trimming and MiXCR for clone calling, and kept in-frame beta chains. Entries are consolidated by CDR3 protein sequence, retaining the most common genes and DNA. A total of fewer than 700,000 distinct CDR3 sequences appear in this sample, under 25% of them only once. The ten largest clones add up to less than 15% of the sample. What the treatment or condition label conveys for this sample: allogeneic hematopoietic cell transplantation with graft depleted of TCRalphabeta T cells and CD19 B cells.

The sequences come from PBMCs, mostly from graft donor cells, collected 360 days after TCRalphabeta/CD19-depleted stem cell transplant. Receptor source: a boy younger than two who had a stem cell transplant for acute myeloid leukemia, so the T cells may come from the graft donor.

This clonotype was seen at least ten times. V usage is TRBV5-1 and J usage is TRBJ1-1; D is unclear. CDR1 and CDR2 (germline): SGHRS, YFSETQ. The CDR3 has 12 residues. V lost 4 bases and J 5 bases, leaving 9 bases between the germline ends. CDR3 sequence (DNA): TGCGCCAGCAGCCGGCGGGGAACTGAAGCTTTCTTT. Its translation: CASSRRGTEAFF.

The chain has TRBV7-3 and TRBJ2-1; D is ambiguous. The CDR3 is 13 residues long. Deletions cut 7 bases from V and 10 bases from J, with 17 bases between. CDR1 and CDR2 from the germline V gene are SGHTA and FQGTGA. The CDR3 DNA reads TGTGCCAGCACCTTGTCTGCAGACCGGGAGCAGTTCTTC. It yields the protein CASTLSADREQFF. The complete variable domain, with remaining parts taken from reference TRBV7-3 and TRBJ2-1, reads GAGVSQTPSNKVTEKGKYVELRCDPISGHTALYWYRQSLGQGPEFLIYFQGTGAADDSGLPNDRFFAVRPEGSVSTLKIQRTERGDSAVYLCASTLSADREQFFGPGTRLTVL.

The V gene is TRBV5-1, the J gene TRBJ2-2, with 10 bases fitting TRBD2. CDR1 is SGHRS, CDR2 YFSETQ, per germline. This CDR3 contains 16 residues. Unmatched junction bases numbered 5, after V lost 3 bases and J lost 3 bases. The DNA of the CDR3 is TGCGCCAGCAGCTCACCGGGACTAGCGTACACCGGGGAGCTGTTTTTT. This sequence encodes CASSSPGLAYTGELFF.

This clonotype was seen a handful of times. The chain combines TRBV6-2 or TRBV6-3 with TRBJ1-2, with TRBD1 matching 9 bases. Looked up from germline, CDR1 is MNHEY and CDR2 is SVGEGT. V lost 2 bases to trimming and J lost 6 bases; unmatched junction nucleotides: 4. This CDR3 region has 14 residues. CDR3 DNA sequence: TGTGCCAGCAGTTACAGGACAGGGGACCATGGCTACACCTTC. This gives the protein CASSYRTGDHGYTF.

Only one count was recorded for this clonotype. J is TRBJ2-1 and V is TRBV28; D possibly uses TRBD1 or TRBD2 (5 bases each). The CDR3 is made up of 14 amino acids. The germline CDR1 and CDR2 sequences are MDHEN and SYDVKM. Trimming took off 4 bases at V and 0 bases at J, with 7 bases between the two ends. CDR3 sequence: CASSWGISYNEQFF. The CDR3 DNA is TGTGCCAGCAGTTGGGGGATCTCCTACAATGAGCAGTTCTTC.

This clonotype was counted a few times. The CDR3 protein is CASSLDYRKQETQYF. CDR3 DNA: TGTGCCAGCAGCTTAGATTACAGAAAGCAAGAGACCCAGTACTTC. The chain uses TRBV7-2 and TRBJ2-5; D uncertain. V lost 1 base and J lost 2, with 11 bases in between. Looked up from germline, CDR1 is SGHTA and CDR2 is FQGNSA. The length of the CDR3 is 15 residues.

This clonotype came up a few times. V is TRBV5-1 and J is TRBJ1-1, with 8 positions matching TRBD1. After removal of 4 bases from V and 5 bases from J, the junction contained 7 bases not matched to a gene. CDR3 size: 14 residues. CDR1 and CDR2 (germline): SGHRS, YFSETQ. The CDR3 sequence: CASSTQGALTEAFF. The CDR3 region has the DNA TGCGCCAGCAGCACTCAGGGGGCGTTGACTGAAGCTTTCTTT.

This clonotype was observed at least ten times. In DNA, the CDR3 is TGTGCCAGCAGCCTCGCGGGGGCGGGAGATGAGCAGTTCTTC. Translation gives CASSLAGAGDEQFF. The chain recombines TRBV14 with TRBJ2-1, with D possibly being TRBD2 (7 bases). The CDR3 is 14 amino acids. CDR1 SGHDN and CDR2 FVKESK come from the germline V gene. V lost 4 bases and J lost 8, with 15 bases in between.

The chain joins TRBV12-3 or TRBV12-4 to TRBJ2-7; D is possibly TRBD1 (6 bases). CDR3 length: 13 residues. V lost 8 bases, J lost 2 bases, and 13 bases lay in between. CDR3 sequence (DNA): TGTGCCAGCTTTTCCTCAGGGGCCTACGAGCAGTACTTC. Amino acids: CASFSSGAYEQYF.

The chain has TRBV7-3 and TRBJ2-3; D may be TRBD1 or TRBD2 (5 bases each). The germline CDR1 and CDR2 sequences are SGHTA and FQGTGA. The CDR3 consists of 13 residues. The germline V and J ends were trimmed by 5 bases and 6 bases, with 12 bases remaining between them. The CDR3 sequence is CASSLRWGDTQYF. The DNA of the CDR3 is TGTGCCAGCAGCCTCCGTTGGGGGGATACGCAGTATTTT.

The chain recombines TRBV12-3 or TRBV12-4 with TRBJ1-1, with a tentative D call TRBD1 (5 bases). The CDR3 runs 16 residues. The V gene lost 6 bases and the J gene lost 0 bases, with 17 bases spanning the gap. Written as DNA, the CDR3 is TGTGCCAGCAGGGGGGGGAGGGGCAGGATGAACACTGAAGCTTTCTTT. Amino acids: CASRGGRGRMNTEAFF.

CDR3 nucleotides: TGCGCCAGCAGTGAGACGGACAGACCTTCTTACAATGAGCAGTTCTTC. It yields the protein CASSETDRPSYNEQFF. V usage is TRBV10-2 and J usage is TRBJ2-1, with a tentative D call TRBD1 (6 bases). Trimming removed 2 bases from V and 4 bases from J, with 15 bases in between. Germline-derived CDR1 and CDR2 are WSHSY and SAAADI. The CDR3 contains 16 residues.

For the CDR3, the DNA is TGCAGCGTTGTGGGACTTAGGTCCAATGAGCAGTTCTTC. Its protein product is CSVVGLRSNEQFF. The V call is TRBV29-1, the J call TRBJ2-1; TRBD2 is a possible D gene (6 bases). With 4 bases removed from V and 6 bases from J, the gap between germline ends came to 13 bases. CDR1 is SQVTM, CDR2 ANQGSEA, per germline. This CDR3 contains 13 residues.

This clonotype was seen more than once but under ten times. V usage is TRBV6-5 and J usage is TRBJ2-7, with a weak D call TRBD1 (5 bases). Trimming took off 5 bases at V and 5 bases at J, with 7 bases between the two ends. Per germline, CDR1 MNHEY and CDR2 SVGAGI. This CDR3 spans 11 amino acids. CDR3 amino acids: CASSRQHEQYF. The CDR3, as DNA: TGTGCCAGCAGTCGACAGCACGAGCAGTACTTC.

As DNA, the CDR3 is TGTGCCAGCAGGTACCCGGGACAGGGGCCGTCATCGAACACCGGGGAGCTGTTTTTT. This encodes CASRYPGQGPSSNTGELFF. The chain couples TRBV12-3 or TRBV12-4 to TRBJ2-2; 10 nucleotides line up with TRBD1. V was pared by 6 bases and J by 0 bases, with 13 bases of the junction left unmatched. The CDR3 spans 19 residues.

The chain combines TRBV11-2 with TRBJ2-2, with unresolved D. V was shortened by 1 base and J by 2 bases, with 8 bases between the two germline ends. There are 15 residues in the CDR3. CDR1 is SGHAT, CDR2 FQNNGV, per germline. As DNA, the CDR3 is TGTGCCAGCAGCTTAGTGGGCTATAACACCGGGGAGCTGTTTTTT. It specifies CASSLVGYNTGELFF.

This clonotype was seen many times. The CDR3 region is CASSMTSGGATDTQYF. The CDR3 DNA follows: TGTGCCAGCAGCATGACTAGCGGGGGGGCAACAGATACGCAGTATTTT. The V and J genes are TRBV27 and TRBJ2-3; 14 bases agree with TRBD2. Germline V CDR1 and CDR2: MNHEY, SMNVEV (reference sequence). The CDR3 runs 16 residues. J lost 3 bases, V lost 6 bases, and 5 bases had no gene match.

The rearrangement links TRBV20-1 to TRBJ2-7; 10 bases map to TRBD1. Trimming took 1 base from V and 2 from J; bases not matched to a gene: 17. Germline CDR1 and CDR2: DFQATT and SNEGSKA (reference sequence). The CDR3 length is 19 residues. CDR3 residues: CSARALTGTGVASTYEQYF. CDR3 nucleotides: TGCAGTGCTAGAGCGTTAACCGGGACAGGGGTCGCTTCCACCTACGAGCAGTACTTC.

This chain joins TRBV20-1 and TRBJ2-4; a weak D match, TRBD1 (6 bases). In germline, CDR1 is DFQATT, CDR2 SNEGSKA (reference sequence). The CDR3 has 12 residues. V was cut by 4 bases and J by 6 bases, with 10 bases left in between. CDR3 nucleotide sequence: TGCAGTGCTACCGAACAGGGAAACATTCAGTACTTC. Amino acids: CSATEQGNIQYF.

This clonotype was seen at least ten times. This sequence joins TRBV29-1 and TRBJ2-1, with D unclear. In germline, CDR1 is SQVTM, CDR2 ANQGSEA. With 4 bases removed from V and 4 bases from J, the gap between germline ends came to 5 bases. The CDR3 runs 11 residues. For the CDR3, the DNA is TGCAGCGTTGTGGGATACAATGAGCAGTTCTTC. Its translation is CSVVGYNEQFF.

The chain uses TRBV6-5 and TRBJ2-1, with D perhaps TRBD2 (6 bases). Germline-derived CDR1 and CDR2 are MNHEY and SVGAGI. The CDR3 is 15 amino acids. Between the trimmed V and J ends, which lost 2 bases and 9 bases, there was a span of 17 bases. DNA for the CDR3: TGTGCCAGCAGTTACCGCGGGGCCATTCTTGGTGAGCAGTTCTTC. Amino acid sequence: CASSYRGAILGEQFF.

The sample holds many counts of this clonotype. The V and J genes are TRBV6-5 and TRBJ1-5; 8 nucleotides agree with TRBD1. CDR3 length: 14 residues. V was pared by 8 bases and J by 8 bases, with 11 bases of the junction left unmatched. Germline V gene data show CDR1 as MNHEY and CDR2 as SVGAGI. For the CDR3, the DNA is TGTGCCAGCCGTCCCAGGGGGCCGCAAGAGCCCCAGCATTTT. Amino acid sequence: CASRPRGPQEPQHF.

This clonotype was counted many times. The gene calls are TRBV15 and TRBJ2-3, with 7 bases fitting TRBD2. Germline loops: CDR1 LNHNV, CDR2 YYDKDF (reference sequence). CDR3 length: 18 residues. J gave up 2 bases and V 6 bases, and 17 bases lay outside the gene matches. The CDR3 region has the DNA TGTGCCACCAGTTCTAACCTAGGGCTAGCGGCGTACACAGATACGCAGTATTTT. Translation: CATSSNLGLAAYTDTQYF.

The chain has TRBV7-8 and TRBJ1-1; tentatively, D is TRBD1 (5 bases). Trimming shortened V by 5 bases and J by 6 bases, and 10 bases separated the two germline ends. This CDR3 spans 12 amino acids. Germline V gene lookup returns CDR1 SGHVS and CDR2 FQNEAQ. As DNA, the CDR3 is TGTGCCAGCAGCCCAGACAGCCCTGAAGCTTTCTTT. Residues: CASSPDSPEAFF.

This clonotype was seen only once. CDR3 protein: CSARDPGQGPNTGELFF. The CDR3 bases are TGCAGTGCTAGAGATCCCGGGCAGGGCCCGAACACCGGGGAGCTGTTTTTT. The J gene is TRBJ2-2, the V gene TRBV20-1, with a possible D match to TRBD1 (5 bases). The CDR3 contains 17 residues. CDR1 DFQATT and CDR2 SNEGSKA come from the germline V gene (reference sequence). Trimming removed 0 bases from V and 0 bases from J, with 14 bases in between.

The CDR3 coding sequence is TGTGCCACCAGGGGGGAGGCGCGGGGTGGACCCTACAATGAGCAGTTCTTC. It yields the protein CATRGEARGGPYNEQFF. The chain joins TRBV15 to TRBJ2-1, with D possibly being TRBD2 (6 bases). Germline CDR1 reads LNHNV; CDR2 reads YYDKDF (reference sequence). This CDR3 comprises 17 residues. Deletions cut 6 bases from V and 2 bases from J, with 20 bases between.